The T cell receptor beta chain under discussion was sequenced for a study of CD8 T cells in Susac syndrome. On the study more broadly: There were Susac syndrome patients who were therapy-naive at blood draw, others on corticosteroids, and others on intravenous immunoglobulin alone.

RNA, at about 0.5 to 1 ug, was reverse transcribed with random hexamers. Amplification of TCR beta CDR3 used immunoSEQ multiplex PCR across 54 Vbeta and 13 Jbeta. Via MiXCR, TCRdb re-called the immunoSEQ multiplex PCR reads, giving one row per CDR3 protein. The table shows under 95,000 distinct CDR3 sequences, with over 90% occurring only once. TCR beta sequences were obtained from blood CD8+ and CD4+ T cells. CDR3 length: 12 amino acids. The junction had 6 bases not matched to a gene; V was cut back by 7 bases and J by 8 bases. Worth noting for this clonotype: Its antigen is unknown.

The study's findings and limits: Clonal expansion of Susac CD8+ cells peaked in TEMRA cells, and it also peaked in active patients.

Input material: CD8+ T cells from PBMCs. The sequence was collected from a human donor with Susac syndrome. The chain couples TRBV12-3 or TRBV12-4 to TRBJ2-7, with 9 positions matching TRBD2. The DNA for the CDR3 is TGTGCCAGCACGATAGCGGGAGAAAAGCAGTACTTC. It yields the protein CASTIAGEKQYF.